This TCR beta chain was identified during a study of chemoradiotherapy in HPV16-positive cancers. Germline values: CDR1 LGHNA, CDR2 YNFKEQ. The CDR3 length is 18 residues. Trimming cost V 0 bases and J 3 bases; bases outside gene matches: 11. Measured with immunoSEQ multiplex PCR; TCRdb has only the in-frame clones, and not every one. The sample includes roughly 4,200 clones, approximately 88% of them seen just once. The starting material was tumor tissue, obtained from a patient who underwent chemoradiotherapy. The clonotype was recovered from a human donor with HPV-associated anogenital cancer. The chain combines TRBV4-2 with TRBJ2-3, with 8 positions matching TRBD2. CDR3 in amino acids: CASSQEWQAGTRTDTQYF. CDR3 DNA sequence: TGTGCCAGCAGCCAAGAGTGGCAGGCCGGGACTAGGACAGATACGCAGTATTTT.